This T cell receptor beta chain stems from a study of T cells in tuberculosis. Regarding time point: new active TB diagnosis, blood taken before or within 7 days of starting treatment. In its sample, this clone was seen once. Method: immunoSEQ multiplex PCR; TCRdb's copy keeps in-frame clones and lacks some. The sample lists about 38,000 clones; approximately 94% were seen once. This CDR3 has 17 residues. With 6 bases removed from V and 0 bases from J, the gap between germline ends came to 21 bases. Germline CDR1 reads KGHSH; CDR2 reads LQKENI. The TCR comes from an adult with tuberculosis. The sample in question was PBMCs, obtained at tuberculosis diagnosis. The chain joins TRBV18 to TRBJ2-7, with D tentatively TRBD2 (6 bases). Here the CDR3 reads CASSRERLPGSSYEQYF. In DNA form, the CDR3 reads TGTGCCAGCTCCCGGGAAAGGCTCCCCGGGAGCTCCTACGAGCAGTACTTC.